A selection of T cell receptor beta chains follows, all from one sample in a study of blood T cell repertoires in COVID-19. Sequenced by immunoSEQ multiplex PCR; TCRdb stores in-frame clones only, minus some. This table has 60,000 to 75,000 clones, 70% to 90% appearing once. The specimen sequenced was peripheral blood. The receptors stem from a man between 60 and 75 years old with acute or convalescent COVID-19. Each CDR3 is given with its conserved first and last residue. A D gene is named only where the DNA matches it firmly. Size values are once, few and many counts, or a class for expanded clones, and some rows have none.

CDR3 DNA,CDR3 protein,J gene,V gene,clone size,D gene
TGTGCCAGCAGTTACTCGACTGCAACTAATGAAAAACTGTTTTTT,CASSYSTATNEKLFF,TRBJ1-4,TRBV6-5,NA,NA
TGCGCCAGCAGTGACTCGGGATACTCTGGAAACACCATATATTTT,CASSDSGYSGNTIYF,TRBJ1-3,TRBV10-2,NA,NA
TGCGCCAGCTCTCCTCAAGAGACCCAGTACTTC,CASSPQETQYF,TRBJ2-5,TRBV10-2,NA,NA
TGCGCCAGCAGCCAAGGGTCGCCGAGCTCTGGAAACACCATATATTTT,CASSQGSPSSGNTIYF,TRBJ1-3,TRBV4-3,NA,NA
TGTGCCAGCAGTCCCCCCGCCCGGACAGGGAACTATGGCTACACCTTC,CASSPPARTGNYGYTF,TRBJ1-2,TRBV2,NA,TRBD1
TGTGCCAGCAGCGCACAGGGGGCAGACACTGAAGCTTTCTTT,CASSAQGADTEAFF,TRBJ1-1,TRBV9,NA,TRBD1
TGTGCCAGCAGTGAGAGCGACAGGGGGGACTATGGCTACACCTTC,CASSESDRGDYGYTF,TRBJ1-2,TRBV6-1,NA,TRBD1
TGTGCCTGGAGTGTAGCGGGGAAAACTGAAGCTTTCTTT,CAWSVAGKTEAFF,TRBJ1-1,TRBV30,NA,NA
TGTGCCAGCATCCAGGACAGGTCCTCCTACGAGCAGTACTTC,CASIQDRSSYEQYF,TRBJ2-7,TRBV6-6,NA,TRBD1
TGTGCCAGCAGCCTCCAGACAGGGCCAACGACACCCCTCCACTTT,CASSLQTGPTTPLHF,TRBJ1-6,TRBV5-6,NA,TRBD1
TGTGCCAGCAGTTACCCCAAGAGAGGAGATACGCAGTATTTT,CASSYPKRGDTQYF,TRBJ2-3,TRBV6-5,NA,NA
TGTGCCAGCAGTTACCCCGGAGGGACCCAGTACTTC,CASSYPGGTQYF,TRBJ2-5,TRBV6-5,NA,NA
TGTGCCAGCAGCTTGGAGCAGGGCCTTATGAACACTGAAGCTTTCTTT,CASSLEQGLMNTEAFF,TRBJ1-1,TRBV5-5,NA,NA
TGTGCCAGCAGTGACCCACAGGGGGGGAGCAATCAGCCCCAGCATTTT,CASSDPQGGSNQPQHF,TRBJ1-5,TRBV2,NA,TRBD1
TGCGCCAGCAGCCAAGATTGGGACTCTTCCACAGATACGCAGTATTTT,CASSQDWDSSTDTQYF,TRBJ2-3,TRBV4-3,NA,NA
TGTGCCAGTAGAGTTTGGGCGGAGGGGAATCAGCCCCAGCATTTT,CASRVWAEGNQPQHF,TRBJ1-5,TRBV19,NA,NA
TGTGCCAGCTCACCAGGACAGGGGGGTGAAGAGGCCCAGTACTTC,CASSPGQGGEEAQYF,TRBJ2-5,TRBV18,NA,TRBD1
TGTGCCAGCAGCCAAGAGCGGTGGGTGGGCCAGGGGCCTGGCGGGGAGCTGTTTTTT,CASSQERWVGQGPGGELFF,TRBJ2-2,TRBV3-1/TRBV3-2,NA,NA
TGTGCCAGCAGCGCCCGACAGGGTTACTCCTACAATGAGCAGTTCTTC,CASSARQGYSYNEQFF,TRBJ2-1,TRBV11-1,NA,TRBD1
TGTGCCAGCAGCCCGACTAGCAGTCCCTACGAGCAGTACTTC,CASSPTSSPYEQYF,TRBJ2-7,TRBV7-2,NA,TRBD2
TGTGCCAGCAGCTTGGACGGGGCCTACGAGCAGTACTTC,CASSLDGAYEQYF,TRBJ2-7,TRBV5-8,NA,NA
TGTGCCCGCGGCGGGACTCGCGGGGGGGCGGGGGATGAGCAGTTCTTC,CARGGTRGGAGDEQFF,TRBJ2-1,TRBV9,NA,TRBD2
TGTGCCAGCAGCTCCCTCCCGGGAGGGGAGGAAGGGTACGAGCAGTACTTC,CASSSLPGGEEGYEQYF,TRBJ2-7,TRBV13,NA,TRBD2
TGCGCCAGCAGCCAAGTGACAGGGGCGGTTAACTATGGCTACACCTTC,CASSQVTGAVNYGYTF,TRBJ1-2,TRBV4-3,NA,TRBD1
TGTGCCAGCAGTTCCGGGACAGAGACTGAAGCTTTCTTT,CASSSGTETEAFF,TRBJ1-1,TRBV6-5,NA,TRBD1
TGTGCCAGCAGCTTCGGGGTGGAGGAAAAACTGTTTTTT,CASSFGVEEKLFF,TRBJ1-4,TRBV5-6,NA,NA
TGTGCCAGCAGCACCGGACTAGCGGGGTCCTCCGGGTACGAGCAGTACTTC,CASSTGLAGSSGYEQYF,TRBJ2-7,TRBV5-4,NA,TRBD2
TGCGCCAGCAGCGCGGGGACAGTGAATTCACCCCTCCACTTT,CASSAGTVNSPLHF,TRBJ1-6,TRBV5-1,NA,TRBD1
TGTGCCTGGAGCCGGGAGGGTAGCGGGGGGGCAGGAGATACGCAGTATTTT,CAWSREGSGGAGDTQYF,TRBJ2-3,TRBV30,few,TRBD2
TGCGCCAGCAGCGCTCAGGGGATGAACACTGAAGCTTTCTTT,CASSAQGMNTEAFF,TRBJ1-1,TRBV5-1,NA,NA
TGCGCCAGCAGAACAGGGTTCAATGAGCAGTTCTTC,CASRTGFNEQFF,TRBJ2-1,TRBV23-1,NA,NA
TGTGCCAGTATCCCGACAGGGGGACGTTGGACTGAAGCTTTCTTT,CASIPTGGRWTEAFF,TRBJ1-1,TRBV19,NA,TRBD1
TGTGCCTGGAGTGGGCTAGCGCTCCACGAGCAGTACTTC,CAWSGLALHEQYF,TRBJ2-7,TRBV30,NA,NA
TGTGCCAGCAGTCCGGACACGTTATATGGCTACACCTTC,CASSPDTLYGYTF,TRBJ1-2,TRBV2,once,NA
TGTGCCAGCAGCTTAACCGCAGGGGGGAACAATGAGCAGTTCTTC,CASSLTAGGNNEQFF,TRBJ2-1,TRBV11-3,NA,NA
TGTGCCAGCAGTTACTCGATACTCACTGAAGCTTTCTTT,CASSYSILTEAFF,TRBJ1-1,TRBV6-5,NA,NA
TGCGCCAGCAGCAAGCCCGGGTCTGAAGCTTTCTTT,CASSKPGSEAFF,TRBJ1-1,TRBV4-1,few,NA
TGTGCCAGCAGTTTATCTGCCAGGGGCCTCTACAATGAGCAGTTCTTC,CASSLSARGLYNEQFF,TRBJ2-1,TRBV27,NA,NA
TGTGCCAGTAGTATGTGGGGACTAAACTATGGCTACACCTTC,CASSMWGLNYGYTF,TRBJ1-2,TRBV19,NA,NA
TGTGCCAGCAGTTGGACAGGGAATAGCAATCAGCCCCAGCATTTT,CASSWTGNSNQPQHF,TRBJ1-5,TRBV6-5,NA,TRBD1
TGTGCCAGCAGCGGAGGGGAAGGAGGACTAGTTGCAGATACGCAGTATTTT,CASSGGEGGLVADTQYF,TRBJ2-3,TRBV9,once,TRBD2
TGTGCCACCAGTGGGGCAGGGGGCCGGTTAATGAACACTGAAGCTTTCTTT,CATSGAGGRLMNTEAFF,TRBJ1-1,TRBV24-1,NA,TRBD1
TGCGCCAGCAGCCAGCTACAGGGGATCGACTATGGCTACACCTTC,CASSQLQGIDYGYTF,TRBJ1-2,TRBV4-3,NA,TRBD1
TGTGCCAGCAGGCCTGGGACAGGGAAAAGCTATGGCTACACCTTC,CASRPGTGKSYGYTF,TRBJ1-2,TRBV7-9,few,TRBD1
TGTGCCAGCTCACCGGAACAGGGGGTAAGTCAGCCCCAGCATTTT,CASSPEQGVSQPQHF,TRBJ1-5,TRBV18,NA,TRBD1